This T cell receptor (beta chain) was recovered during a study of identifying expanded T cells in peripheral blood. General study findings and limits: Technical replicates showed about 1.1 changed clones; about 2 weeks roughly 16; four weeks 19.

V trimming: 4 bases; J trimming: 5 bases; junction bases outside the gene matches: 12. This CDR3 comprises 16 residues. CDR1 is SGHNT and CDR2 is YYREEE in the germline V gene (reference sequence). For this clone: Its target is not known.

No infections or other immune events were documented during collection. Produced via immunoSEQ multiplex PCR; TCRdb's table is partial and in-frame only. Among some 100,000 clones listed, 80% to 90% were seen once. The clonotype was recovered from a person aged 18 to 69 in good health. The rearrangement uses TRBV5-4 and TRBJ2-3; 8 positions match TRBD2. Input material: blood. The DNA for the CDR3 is TGTGCCAGCAGCCTCGCGGGGGGAGGGGTGGTAGATACGCAGTATTTT. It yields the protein CASSLAGGGVVDTQYF.